This T cell receptor (beta chain) was documented in a study of blood T cell repertoires in COVID-19. Overall study context: T cells, B-cell-depleted T cells, or PBMCs provided the cDNA or gDNA that served as material.

The repertoire was sequenced with immunoSEQ multiplex PCR; TCRdb's copy has only in-frame clones and lacks some. The sample includes 120,000 to 150,000 clones, 80% to 90% of them seen just once. This clonotype was sampled from a man aged 45-60 years who had recovered from COVID-19. Sequencing was done on a sample of peripheral blood.

CDR3 DNA: TGTGCCAGTAGTACCTTTAACAGCCCTAATGAAAAACTGTTTTTT. This sequence encodes CASSTFNSPNEKLFF. The chain recombines TRBV19 with TRBJ1-4; D is unclear. The CDR3 extends over 15 amino acids. The V and J ends lost 4 bases and 3 bases respectively, with 12 bases between them. The germline CDR1 and CDR2 sequences are LNHDA and SQIVND (reference sequence).